These 25 T cell receptor beta chains were all obtained from the same sample, sequenced in a study of human T cells and chemical hapten exposure. Time point described: patch test 1, 2 weeks after DPC sensitization. Treatment described: therapeutic diphenylcyclopropenone sensitization with weekly scalp DPC. TCRdb reanalysed the RACE reads using MiXCR and keeps one entry per CDR3 protein. Seen here are 380,000 or so distinct CDR3 sequences, approximately 5.1% observed once, and the top ten hold under 3%. Sequenced here: whole blood, sampled in connection with sensitization to the hapten diphenylcyclopropenone (DPC). These receptors were taken from a woman aged 45-65 years with alopecia areata. Some clones in this sample may be carry-over from other donors' samples.

This clonotype was seen more than once but under ten times. V gene TRBV5-1 combines with J gene TRBJ2-6; 13 bases are shared with TRBD2. CDR3 length: 23 residues. Germline values: CDR1 SGHRS, CDR2 YFSETQ. The J segment lost 2 bases and the V segment lost 4 bases, leaving 21 bases of the junction unmatched. The CDR3 sequence is CASSHRTSGGLEQFRAGANVLTF. The CDR3 DNA follows: TGCGCCAGCAGCCACCGGACTAGCGGGGGCTTAGAGCAATTTAGGGCTGGGGCCAACGTCCTGACTTTC.

The table lists this clonotype with many counts. The V call is TRBV25-1, the J call TRBJ2-6, with TRBD2 matching 12 bases. The germline V gene encodes CDR1 MGHDK and CDR2 SYGVNS. The V and J ends lost 6 bases and 2 bases, in that order; junction bases with no gene match: 5. The CDR3 covers 17 residues. The CDR3 spells CASRQLAGGAGANVLTF. In nucleotides, the CDR3 is TGTGCCAGCAGGCAACTAGCGGGAGGAGCTGGGGCCAACGTCCTGACTTTC.

This clonotype was seen more than once but under ten times. J is TRBJ1-4 and V is TRBV18; 7 nucleotides line up with TRBD1. V shed 6 bases and J 2 bases; nucleotides not matched to a gene: 6. Germline V gene sequence: CDR1 KGHSH, CDR2 LQKENI. The CDR3 is 15 amino acids. The CDR3 is CASSSRGQTNEKLFF. The DNA for the CDR3 is TGTGCCAGCTCTTCTCGGGGACAGACTAATGAAAAACTGTTTTTT.

This clonotype occurred many times. The chain recombines TRBV4-3 with TRBJ2-7, with 14 bases matching TRBD2. Germline V gene data show CDR1 as LGHNA and CDR2 as YSLEER. The CDR3 length is 15 residues. After removal of 4 bases from V and 2 bases from J, the junction contained 1 base not matched to a gene. The chain's CDR3 is CASSPGLAGAYEQYF. CDR3 DNA sequence: TGCGCCAGCAGCCCGGGACTAGCGGGAGCCTACGAGCAGTACTTC.

This clonotype was counted at least ten times. V usage is TRBV28 and J usage is TRBJ1-1; D gene uncertain. The CDR3 runs 14 residues. With 3 bases removed from V and 3 bases from J, the gap between germline ends came to 11 bases. Germline V gives CDR1 MDHEN, CDR2 SYDVKM. This CDR3 is CASSLGASDTEAFF. In DNA form, the CDR3 reads TGTGCCAGCAGTTTGGGCGCTTCTGACACTGAAGCTTTCTTT.

The gene calls are TRBV27 and TRBJ2-1; D call uncertain. V was shortened by 4 bases and J by 0 bases, with 4 bases between the two germline ends. CDR1 and CDR2 from the germline V gene are MNHEY and SMNVEV (reference sequence). The CDR3 is 13 residues long. The CDR3 region is CASSYVSYNEQFF. The CDR3, as DNA: TGTGCCAGCAGTTACGTCTCCTACAATGAGCAGTTCTTC.

This clonotype was observed many times. The chain is built from TRBV29-1 and TRBJ2-7; tentative D call: TRBD1 (6 bases). The CDR3 is 13 residues long. Per the germline V gene, CDR1 is SQVTM and CDR2 is ANQGSEA. V was shortened by 6 bases and J by 2 bases, with 14 bases between the two germline ends. The CDR3 sequence: CSVVPQGTYEQYF. Written as DNA, the CDR3 is TGCAGCGTGGTACCCCAGGGGACCTACGAGCAGTACTTC.

This clonotype was seen a few times. V and J are TRBV5-1 and TRBJ1-6; 7 nucleotides line up with TRBD1. The germline V gene has CDR1 SGHRS and CDR2 YFSETQ. The V gene end was trimmed by 0 bases and the J gene end by 5 bases; junction bases not matched to a gene: 5. CDR3 length: 16 amino acids. DNA for the CDR3: TGCGCCAGCAGCTTGGCGTCAGGGACAGATAATTCACCCCTCCACTTT. It yields the protein CASSLASGTDNSPLHF.

This clonotype was seen repeatedly, ten times or more. The chain employs TRBV6-1 and TRBJ2-3; TRBD2 agrees at 8 bases. Germline CDR1 reads MNHNS; CDR2 reads SASEGT. V shed 4 bases, J shed 2 bases, and the junction held 5 bases outside the gene matches. The length of the CDR3 is 15 residues. Here the CDR3 DNA reads TGTGCCAGCAGTGTTAGCGGGGCCCTCACAGATACGCAGTATTTT. Its translation: CASSVSGALTDTQYF.

This clonotype appeared many times. The V gene is TRBV6-1, the J gene TRBJ2-5, with D possibly matching TRBD1 (6 bases). CDR3 size: 15 residues. V shed 6 bases and J shed 0 bases, with 14 bases lying between them. In germline, CDR1 is MNHNS, CDR2 SASEGT. DNA of the CDR3: TGTGCCAGCAGGCCCGGGACATTGGACCAAGAGACCCAGTACTTC. Translated: CASRPGTLDQETQYF.

This clonotype was seen only a few times. The chain carries TRBV6-4 and TRBJ2-1; maybe TRBD2 (6 bases). Germline-derived CDR1 and CDR2 are MRHNA and SNTAGT. The CDR3 is 15 amino acids. Trimming removed 3 bases at V and 4 bases at J, with 13 bases between. Here the CDR3 reads CASSENGGRYNEQFF. CDR3 DNA: TGTGCCAGCAGTGAAAATGGGGGGAGATACAATGAGCAGTTCTTC.

This clonotype was observed a few times. The V gene is TRBV20-1, the J gene TRBJ2-5, with D unresolved. The CDR3 is 13 amino acids. V was cut by 6 bases and J by 2 bases, with 13 bases left in between. Germline lookup yields CDR1 DFQATT and CDR2 SNEGSKA (reference sequence). CDR3 protein: CSAHPTGQETQYF. The CDR3 coding sequence is TGCAGTGCCCACCCAACGGGTCAAGAGACCCAGTACTTC.

The gene calls are TRBV10-3 and TRBJ2-3, with TRBD1 identical over 7 bases. The CDR3 has 15 amino acids. Per germline, CDR1 ENHRY and CDR2 SYGVKD. V lost 3 bases and J lost 0; bases outside the gene matches: 3. CDR3 sequence: CAISEGGPSTDTQYF. CDR3 coding DNA: TGTGCCATCAGTGAAGGGGGCCCCAGCACAGATACGCAGTATTTT.

Ten or more counts support this clonotype. V usage is TRBV18 and J usage is TRBJ1-1; D unclear. The CDR3 covers 16 residues. Trimming stripped 3 bases from V and 0 bases from J, with 14 bases between. Germline V gene data show CDR1 as KGHSH and CDR2 as LQKENI. CDR3 protein: CASSPLGLGLNTEAFF. The CDR3 nucleotides read TGTGCCAGCTCACCGTTGGGGTTGGGGTTGAACACTGAAGCTTTCTTT.

The rearrangement uses TRBV6-1 and TRBJ2-3, with 12 bases identical to TRBD2. Per germline, CDR1 MNHNS and CDR2 SASEGT. V lost 2 bases to trimming and J lost 5 bases; unmatched junction nucleotides: 11. The CDR3 runs to 18 residues. CDR3 nucleotides: TGTGCCAGCAGTGAAAGTATGGCTAGCGGGGGGGCCCGAGATACGCAGTATTTT. This gives the protein CASSESMASGGARDTQYF.

This clonotype was counted a few times. The rearrangement uses TRBV7-9 and TRBJ2-7; the D gene is possibly TRBD2 (5 bases). Trimming removed 1 base from V and 5 bases from J, with 12 bases in between. This CDR3 has 14 residues. Germline lookup yields CDR1 SEHNR and CDR2 FQNEAQ (reference sequence). In nucleotides, the CDR3 is TGTGCCAGCAGCTTAGTAGGAGGTCGGGACGAGCAGTACTTC. Encoded protein: CASSLVGGRDEQYF.

This clonotype appeared many times. The genes are TRBV20-1 and TRBJ1-5, with D possibly TRBD1 on 5 matching bases. This CDR3 has 14 amino acids. The V end lost 0 bases, the J end lost 5 bases, and 11 bases lay between the germline ends. Germline V CDR1 and CDR2: DFQATT, SNEGSKA (reference sequence). The CDR3: CSARDRQGHQPQHF. The CDR3 nucleotides are TGCAGTGCTAGAGATCGGCAGGGCCATCAGCCCCAGCATTTT.

This clonotype was picked up a small number of times. J is TRBJ1-2 and V is TRBV25-1; D is unresolved. Germline-derived CDR1 and CDR2 are MGHDK and SYGVNS. The CDR3 runs to 15 residues. The germline V and J ends were trimmed by 4 bases and 4 bases, with 16 bases remaining between them. CDR3 in DNA: TGTGCCAGCAGTGGGAACCAGCGAGAACCCTATGGCTACACCTTC. Residues: CASSGNQREPYGYTF.

This chain connects TRBV2 to TRBJ2-1; 9 bases are shared with TRBD2. From germline, CDR1 is SNHLY and CDR2 FYNNEI. After removal of 0 bases from V and 7 bases from J, the junction contained 7 bases not matched to a gene. This CDR3 has 16 amino acids. The CDR3 is CASSEARLAGRNEQFF. CDR3 DNA: TGTGCCAGCAGTGAAGCGCGTCTAGCGGGAAGGAATGAGCAGTTCTTC. The full variable domain, rest sourced from reference TRBV2 and TRBJ2-1, is EPEVTQTPSHQVTQMGQEVILRCVPISNHLYFYWYRQILGQKVEFLVSFYNNEISEKSEIFDDQFSVERPDGSNFTLKIRSTKLEDSAMYFCASSEARLAGRNEQFFGPGTRLTVL.

At least ten counts were recorded for this clonotype. The chain is built from TRBV29-1 and TRBJ2-1; 11 bases align to TRBD2. Trimming removed 0 bases from V and 4 bases from J; junction bases left unmatched: 5. This CDR3 has 16 amino acids. Per germline, CDR1 SQVTM and CDR2 ANQGSEA. The CDR3 region is CSVEDGTSGIYNEQFF. CDR3 bases: TGCAGCGTTGAAGATGGGACTAGCGGCATTTACAATGAGCAGTTCTTC.

The chain has TRBV20-1 and TRBJ2-1, with 12 bases fitting TRBD2. In germline, CDR1 is DFQATT, CDR2 SNEGSKA (reference sequence). V lost 6 bases to trimming and J lost 4 bases; unmatched junction nucleotides: 16. The CDR3 runs to 18 residues. The CDR3 DNA is TGCAGTGCGTTGGGACTAGCGGGTGGCGCCGGAGGGTACAATGAGCAGTTCTTC. Residues: CSALGLAGGAGGYNEQFF.

This clonotype was counted only a few times. The chain joins TRBV7-9 to TRBJ1-3; D is unclear. Germline assignment: CDR1 SEHNR and CDR2 FQNEAQ (reference sequence). V was pared by 3 bases and J by 0 bases, with 24 bases between. The CDR3 contains 20 residues. The CDR3 sequence is CASSFRTSWTTKVSGNTIYF. The CDR3 DNA reads TGTGCCAGCAGCTTCAGGACGTCCTGGACCACCAAAGTCTCTGGAAACACCATATATTTT.

This clonotype was counted between two and nine times. The V gene is TRBV12-3 or TRBV12-4, the J gene TRBJ2-4; D call uncertain. CDR3 length: 16 amino acids. V was shortened by 2 bases and J by 0 bases, with 11 bases between the two germline ends. The CDR3 region is CASSLKESLAKNIQYF. CDR3 nucleotides: TGTGCCAGCAGTTTAAAGGAGTCGCTAGCCAAAAACATTCAGTACTTC.

This clonotype was counted between two and nine times. The gene calls are TRBV25-1 and TRBJ2-1; D is unclear. Germline V lookup: CDR1 MGHDK, CDR2 SYGVNS. The V gene lost 0 bases and the J gene lost 3 bases, with 12 bases spanning the gap. The CDR3 has 16 amino acids. Here the CDR3 DNA reads TGTGCCAGCAGTGAATATCCCCCCCCCTACTACAATGAGCAGTTCTTC. Translating gives CASSEYPPPYYNEQFF.

There are a few counts of this clonotype. This CDR3 reads CSVLQEENGFF. The CDR3 region has the DNA TGCAGCGTACTACAGGAGGAGAATGGTTTCTTT. This chain connects TRBV29-1 to TRBJ1-1, with a possible D match to TRBD1 (5 bases). There are 11 residues in the CDR3. Trimming shortened V by 6 bases and J by 13 bases, and 18 bases separated the two germline ends. CDR1 SQVTM and CDR2 ANQGSEA come from the germline V gene.